Following are 19 T cell receptor beta chains from one sample sequenced in a study of blood T cells in healthy people across ages. A second about 7 to 12 cycle PCR used barcoded and J-beta primers. One entry per CDR3 protein results from TCRdb running MiXCR on the 5' RACE reads. The sample lists hundreds of thousands of distinct CDR3 sequences; roughly 43% were seen once. The source material was blood. These receptors came from a man at least 80 years old in good health.

The chain has TRBV7-9 and TRBJ1-5; TRBD1 might be the D (5 bases). The germline V gene has CDR1 SEHNR and CDR2 FQNEAQ (reference sequence). Trimming took off 5 bases at V and 3 bases at J, with 11 bases between the two ends. The CDR3 consists of 14 residues. The CDR3 nucleotides read TGTGCCAGCAGCGCCCTCGGGGCCAATCAGCCCCAGCATTTT. Translating it yields CASSALGANQPQHF.

V is TRBV10-3 and J is TRBJ1-4, with unresolved D. This CDR3 spans 15 amino acids. V lost 3 bases to trimming and J lost 0 bases, with 8 bases between them. Germline-derived CDR1 and CDR2 are ENHRY and SYGVKD. The CDR3 is CAISDGQTTNEKLFF. The CDR3, as DNA: TGTGCCATCAGTGACGGGCAGACAACTAATGAAAAACTGTTTTTT.

V and J are TRBV5-1 and TRBJ2-7; 11 bases match TRBD1. V shed 0 bases and J 2 bases; nucleotides not matched to a gene: 4. The CDR3 totals 16 residues. CDR1 and CDR2 from the germline V gene are SGHRS and YFSETQ. The CDR3 sequence: CASSLVSGQGAYEQYF. In nucleotides, the CDR3 is TGCGCCAGCAGCTTGGTGTCGGGACAGGGGGCCTACGAGCAGTACTTC.

The rearrangement links TRBV4-3 to TRBJ2-1; 8 bases map to TRBD2. Germline V gene data show CDR1 as LGHNA and CDR2 as YSLEER. The CDR3 runs 15 residues. V lost 4 bases and J lost 9; bases outside the gene matches: 11. In DNA form, the CDR3 reads TGCGCCAGCAGCCCTACACCGGGACTAGTATGTGAGCAGTTCTTC. Residues: CASSPTPGLVCEQFF.

This clonotype came up a few times. One base away lies a much larger clone, so this may be a sequencing read error. V gene TRBV27 combines with J gene TRBJ2-1, with TRBD1 as a possible D gene (5 bases). Germline V CDR1 and CDR2: MNHEY, SMNVEV (reference sequence). The CDR3 has 14 residues. V lost 6 bases and J 10 bases, leaving 19 bases between the germline ends. In nucleotides, the CDR3 is TGTGCCAGCAGGCGTCGAGCCTCCAAGGGGGAGCAGTTCTTC. Its translation is CASRRRASKGEQFF.

This chain uses TRBV6-2 or TRBV6-3 with TRBJ2-5, with 7 nucleotides matching TRBD2. CDR3 size: 16 residues. Germline assignment: CDR1 MNHEY and CDR2 SVGEGT. J lost 3 bases, V lost 7 bases, and 14 bases had no gene match. In DNA form, the CDR3 reads TGTGCCAGCAACAAATGGGCTAGCGGACTTAAAGAGACCCAGTACTTC. Its protein product is CASNKWASGLKETQYF.

Only a few counts were recorded for this clonotype. The chain has TRBV10-3 and TRBJ2-5; 8 positions match TRBD2. The CDR3 covers 16 residues. The germline V gene encodes CDR1 ENHRY and CDR2 SYGVKD. V shed 1 base and J 3 bases; nucleotides not matched to a gene: 7. CDR3 in DNA: TGTGCCATCAGTGAGTGGAAGCGGGGGTTAGAAGAGACCCAGTACTTC. As protein: CAISEWKRGLEETQYF.

CDR3 residues: CASSGDRGIPGYTF. The CDR3, as DNA: TGTGCCAGCAGTGGGGACAGGGGAATCCCTGGCTACACCTTC. This chain connects TRBV25-1 to TRBJ1-2; 10 nucleotides align to TRBD1. Per the germline V gene, CDR1 is MGHDK and CDR2 is SYGVNS. The CDR3 covers 14 residues. Losses at the gene ends were 4 bases for V and 7 bases for J; bases not matched to a gene: 6.

This clonotype appeared a few times. The J gene is TRBJ2-7, the V gene TRBV4-3; TRBD2 is a possible D gene (6 bases). CDR1 is LGHNA and CDR2 is YSLEER in the germline V gene. Trimming cost V 0 bases and J 7 bases, with 10 bases left between them. The CDR3 spans 13 residues. The CDR3 DNA is TGCGCCAGCAGCCAAGAATACGCGGGGGAGCAGTACTTC. Residues: CASSQEYAGEQYF.

This chain joins TRBV9 and TRBJ1-1; D gene unclear. Looked up from germline, CDR1 is SGDLS and CDR2 is YYNGEE. The V end lost 0 bases, the J end lost 11 bases, and 14 bases lay between the germline ends. The CDR3 runs 13 residues. CDR3 sequence (DNA): TGTGCCAGCAGCGTAGAGGAGGGAACCCGGGCTTTCTTT. This codes for CASSVEEGTRAFF.

The chain couples TRBV6-5 to TRBJ2-5, with D perhaps TRBD1 (6 bases). Deletions cut 0 bases from V and 1 base from J, with 21 bases between. The germline V gene encodes CDR1 MNHEY and CDR2 SVGAGI. The CDR3 length is 19 residues. CDR3 sequence reads: CASSYSRSGTSNFQETQYF. CDR3 sequence (DNA): TGTGCCAGCAGTTACTCAAGATCCGGGACATCAAATTTCCAAGAGACCCAGTACTTC.

This clonotype was counted between two and nine times. This rearrangement joins TRBV7-9 to TRBJ2-1; D not resolved. The CDR3 covers 16 residues. CDR1 SEHNR and CDR2 FQNEAQ come from the germline V gene (reference sequence). Trimming left V 5 bases short and J 3 bases short, with 17 bases between. The chain's CDR3 is CASSPISARHYNEQFF. The DNA for the CDR3 is TGTGCCAGCAGCCCTATCTCGGCCAGACACTACAATGAGCAGTTCTTC.

The chain couples TRBV5-1 to TRBJ1-4; the D is unclear. The CDR3 runs 14 residues. V was clipped by 0 bases and J by 8 bases, with 11 bases between them. Per germline, CDR1 SGHRS and CDR2 YFSETQ. The CDR3 coding sequence is TGCGCCAGCAGCTTGGGGGCAGGTGGAGAAAAACTGTTTTTT. Its protein is CASSLGAGGEKLFF.

This clonotype has only a few counts. The chain couples TRBV3-1 to TRBJ2-7, with 10 bases that match TRBD2. The germline CDR1 and CDR2 sequences are LGHDT and YNNKEL (reference sequence). Trimming at V came to 4 bases and at J to 6 bases, leaving 12 bases not matched to a gene. The CDR3 length is 16 residues. CDR3 protein: CASSPQVRLAGVEQYF. CDR3 sequence (DNA): TGTGCCAGCAGCCCCCAGGTCCGGCTAGCGGGGGTCGAGCAGTACTTC.

This clonotype was found a few times. The chain combines TRBV7-9 with TRBJ2-7, with 8 bases aligning to TRBD2. V dropped 3 bases and J dropped 0; count of bases not matched to a gene: 10. Germline values: CDR1 SEHNR, CDR2 FQNEAQ (reference sequence). The CDR3 totals 17 residues. The CDR3 DNA follows: TGTGCCAGCAGCTTTAGAGGATTAGCGGGGCTCTCCTACGAGCAGTACTTC. This sequence encodes CASSFRGLAGLSYEQYF.

This clonotype has only a few counts. The genes are TRBV7-8 and TRBJ2-7; TRBD1 aligns across 7 bases. CDR3 size: 17 residues. Losses at the gene ends were 3 bases for V and 2 bases for J; bases not matched to a gene: 13. CDR1 and CDR2 (germline): SGHVS, FQNEAQ. The chain's CDR3 is CASSLGERGHTTYEQYF. CDR3 DNA: TGTGCCAGCAGCTTGGGGGAGAGGGGGCACACAACCTACGAGCAGTACTTC. The full variable domain, completed using reference TRBV7-8 and TRBJ2-7, is GAGVSQSPRYKVAKRGQDVALRCDPISGHVSLFWYQQALGQGPEFLTYFQNEAQLDKSGLPSDRFFAERPEGSVSTLKIQRTQQEDSAVYLCASSLGERGHTTYEQYFGPGTRLTVT.

As concerns this clonotype: A much larger clone lies a single base off, so this may be a read error. This chain joins TRBV29-1 and TRBJ2-3; tentatively, D is TRBD1 (6 bases). With 6 bases removed from V and 5 bases from J, the gap between germline ends came to 15 bases. The germline CDR1 and CDR2 sequences are SQVTM and ANQGSEA. This CDR3 is 13 amino acids long. CDR3 DNA sequence: TGCAGCGTGGGGGCTAGGGGCGTAGATACGCAGTATTTT. Protein sequence: CSVGARGVDTQYF.

This clonotype was seen many times. The chain has TRBV7-2 and TRBJ2-7; D assignment may be TRBD1 or TRBD2 (5 bases each). The CDR3 length is 15 residues. Per germline, CDR1 SGHTA and CDR2 FQGNSA. V shed 7 bases and J shed 1 base, with 17 bases lying between them. The CDR3 sequence: CASIDEGKGSYEQYF. The DNA of the CDR3 is TGTGCCAGCATCGACGAGGGGAAAGGGTCCTACGAGCAGTACTTC.

The genes are TRBV7-2 and TRBJ2-5, with 7 bases identical to TRBD1. This CDR3 contains 15 residues. The trim removed 1 base at V and 11 bases at J, leaving 13 bases unmatched. Germline assignment: CDR1 SGHTA and CDR2 FQGNSA. Written as DNA, the CDR3 is TGTGCCAGCAGCTTAGGGGGGACAGCCAATGTGAAGCAGTACTTC. Residues: CASSLGGTANVKQYF.